These 11 T cell receptor beta chains share one sample of origin, sequenced in a study of post-analysis software for immune sequencing data (dated by TCRdb to about 2015). The paper's findings and limits, for the study overall: Patients showed significantly higher frequencies than controls for five TRBV segments, among them TRBV5-6, TRBV5-1 and TRBV20-1.

Their antigens are not known. Receptor amplification or capture employed PCR. The instrument given in TCRdb is Illumina HiSeq 2500. Unique molecular identifiers were incorporated into TCR beta cDNA libraries to reduce PCR and sequencing biases. TCRdb handled the public reads itself, with Q25 trimming in fastp and clone calling in MiXCR, and kept productive beta chains. Each CDR3 protein gets just one entry, which takes the most common genes and DNA from the rows behind it. The table for this sample lists hundreds of thousands of distinct CDR3 sequences; roughly 27% of them were counted only once. Roughly 0.54% of the sample is held by the ten biggest clonotypes. The sequenced sample was blood. The receptors shown here come from a girl under 18 with multiple sclerosis.

The genes are TRBV29-1 and TRBJ2-5, with D maybe TRBD1 (5 bases). From germline, CDR1 is SQVTM and CDR2 ANQGSEA. Trimming cost V 8 bases and J 5 bases, with 21 bases left between them. This CDR3 spans 14 amino acids. In DNA form, the CDR3 reads TGCAGCTCCACAAAGCAGGGTCTTTCGGAGACCCAGTACTTC. Protein product: CSSTKQGLSETQYF.

The V and J genes are TRBV28 and TRBJ2-4, with D uncertain. Germline-derived CDR1 and CDR2 are MDHEN and SYDVKM. The CDR3 loop spans 14 amino acids. The V end lost 3 bases, the J end lost 0 bases, and 6 bases lay between the germline ends. The CDR3 DNA sequence: TGTGCCAGCAGTTTCGAGGTAGCCAAAAACATTCAGTACTTC. Translation gives CASSFEVAKNIQYF. The complete variable domain, with remaining parts taken from reference TRBV28 and TRBJ2-4, reads DVKVTQSSRYLVKRTGEKVFLECVQDMDHENMFWYRQDPGLGLRLIYFSYDVKMKEKGDIPEGYSVSREKKERFSLILESASTNQTSMYLCASSFEVAKNIQYFGAGTRLSVL.

As concerns this clonotype: The CDR3 does not close with the conserved phenylalanine or tryptophan, likely indicating a read error. The chain employs TRBV29-1 and TRBJ1-1; 8 bases agree with TRBD1. V was pared by 3 bases and J by 8 bases, with 14 bases of the junction left unmatched. This CDR3 spans 15 amino acids. Germline CDR1 reads SQVTM; CDR2 reads ANQGSEA. CDR3 sequence (DNA): TGCAGCGTTGATGGCCGGGACAGGAGCGGCCCCGAAGCTTTCTTG. Amino acid sequence: CSVDGRDRSGPEAFL.

The gene calls are TRBV6-6 and TRBJ2-7; either TRBD1 or TRBD2 may fit D (5 bases each). This CDR3 contains 13 residues. Trimming left V 2 bases short and J 6 bases short, with 11 bases between. Germline CDR1 reads MNHNY; CDR2 reads SVGAGI (reference sequence). The CDR3 loop reads CASSYRGTLEQYF. The CDR3 bases are TGTGCCAGCAGTTACCGTGGGACCCTCGAGCAGTACTTC.

This clonotype was counted ten times or more. The chain couples TRBV5-5 to TRBJ2-7; D may be TRBD1 or TRBD2 (5 bases each). The V gene lost 1 base and the J gene lost 1 base, with 18 bases spanning the gap. The CDR3 runs to 17 residues. The germline V gene encodes CDR1 SGHKS and CDR2 YYEKEE (reference sequence). The CDR3 nucleotides read TGTGCCAGCAGCTTGTTATTTAGGGGACGGGGATCCTACGAGCAGTACTTC. Translation: CASSLLFRGRGSYEQYF.

This chain joins TRBV7-2 and TRBJ2-3, with no clear D. The germline CDR1 and CDR2 sequences are SGHTA and FQGNSA. Trimming pared 0 bases from V and 4 bases from J, leaving 20 bases between. The CDR3 has 18 residues. CDR3 DNA: TGTGCCAGCAGCTTAGCCATAATTTTAAAGGTTCTCTCAGATACGCAGTATTTT. Its protein is CASSLAIILKVLSDTQYF.

There are a few counts of this clonotype. This chain uses TRBV6-2 or TRBV6-3 with TRBJ2-4; TRBD2 aligns across 8 bases. TRBJ2-7 matches the DNA end more closely, so the J call is doubtful. The germline gives CDR1 MNHEY, CDR2 SVGEGT. The CDR3 is made up of 15 amino acids. CDR3 sequence (DNA): TGTGCCAGCAGTCCCTTGAGCGGGAGCCTCTACGAGCAGTACTTC. As protein: CASSPLSGSLYEQYF.

The V and J genes are TRBV7-8 and TRBJ2-7; D possibly corresponds to TRBD2 (6 bases). The V end lost 3 bases, the J end lost 4 bases, and 13 bases lay between the germline ends. The CDR3 totals 14 residues. The germline CDR1 and CDR2 sequences are SGHVS and FQNEAQ. The CDR3 DNA reads as TGTGCCAGCAGCTTGGGAGGCCTGAGGTACGAGCAGTACTTC. Translating it yields CASSLGGLRYEQYF.

This clonotype appeared many times. This chain connects TRBV6-1 to TRBJ1-6; D is unclear. The germline V gene encodes CDR1 MNHNS and CDR2 SASEGT. This CDR3 comprises 9 residues. The CDR3 DNA reads as TGTGCTACTCCAGCACCCCTCCACTTT. This gives the protein CATPAPLHF.

This clonotype was counted a few times. The V gene is TRBV28, the J gene TRBJ1-4, with D hard to call. From germline, CDR1 is MDHEN and CDR2 SYDVKM. Trimming removed 9 bases at V and 5 bases at J, with 10 bases between. The CDR3 contains 12 residues. The DNA for the CDR3 is TGTGCCAGTGGCAGCCTCAATGAAAAACTGTTTTTT. It translates to CASGSLNEKLFF.

This sequence joins TRBV5-1 and TRBJ1-2, with D possibly matching TRBD1 (6 bases). Trimming removed 0 bases at V and 5 bases at J, with 14 bases between. The CDR3 has 15 amino acids. CDR1 and CDR2 (germline): SGHRS, YFSETQ. CDR3 sequence (DNA): TGCGCCAGCAGCTTGGCCTCAGGGGCTATGTATGGCTACACCTTC. Its translation: CASSLASGAMYGYTF.